The source of this T cell receptor beta chain is a study of CD8+CD57+ T cells in acquired aplastic anemia. Study observations and caveats: There were 25 to 35 CD8+ CDR3 sequences that occurred in both patients and controls.

Genomic DNA constituted the template upon which TCR beta VDJ and CDR3 profiling was performed. TCRdb analysed the reads with MiXCR anew, one entry per CDR3 protein. The sample records 80,000 or so distinct CDR3 sequences, 40% to 50% being singletons. V was cut by 6 bases and J by 10 bases, with 19 bases left in between. Germline CDR1 is MDHEN and CDR2 is SYDVKM. CDR3 size: 13 residues. This clonotype was found a few times. Its antigen is as yet unknown. What was sequenced was sorted CD4+, CD8+, or CD8+CD57+ T cells (not recorded which) from PBMCs. V and J are TRBV28 and TRBJ2-7; no reliable D call. This sequence originates from a human donor in good health, serving as a control. In nucleotides, the CDR3 is TGTGCCAGCAGCTTGGCCGGTTTGTCCGGACAGTACTTC. As protein: CASSLAGLSGQYF.